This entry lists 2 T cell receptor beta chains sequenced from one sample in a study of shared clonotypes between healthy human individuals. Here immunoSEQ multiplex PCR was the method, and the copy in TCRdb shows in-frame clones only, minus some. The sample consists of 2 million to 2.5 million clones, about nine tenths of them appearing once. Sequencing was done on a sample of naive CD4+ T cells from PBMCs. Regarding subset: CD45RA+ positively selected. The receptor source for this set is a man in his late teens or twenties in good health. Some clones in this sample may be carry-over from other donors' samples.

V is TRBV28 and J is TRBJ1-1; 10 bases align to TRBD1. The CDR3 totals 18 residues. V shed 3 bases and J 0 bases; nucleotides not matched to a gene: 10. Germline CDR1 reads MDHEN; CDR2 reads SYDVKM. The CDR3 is CASSLSPAGQGMNTEAFF. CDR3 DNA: TGTGCCAGCAGTTTGTCACCGGCGGGACAGGGGATGAACACTGAAGCTTTCTTT.

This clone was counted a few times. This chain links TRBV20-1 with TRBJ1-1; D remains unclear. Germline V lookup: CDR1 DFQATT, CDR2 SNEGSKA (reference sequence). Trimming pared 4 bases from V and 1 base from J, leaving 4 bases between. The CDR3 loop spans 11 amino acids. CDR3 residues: CSAIENTEAFF. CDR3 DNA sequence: TGCAGTGCTATTGAGAACACTGAAGCTTTCTTT.